This TCR beta chain is drawn from a study of patients and donors after allogeneic stem cell transplantation. One entry per CDR3 protein results from TCRdb running MiXCR on the RT-PCR reads. The sample lists about 110,000 distinct CDR3 sequences; 35% to 45% were seen once. This clonotype appeared a few times. V lost 3 bases and J lost 7, with 12 bases in between. The CDR3 has 14 amino acids. CDR1 MGHRA and CDR2 YSYEKL come from the germline V gene. This chain joins TRBV4-1 and TRBJ1-4, with no clear D. What was sequenced was blood, either unsorted or a sorted T cell fraction (not recorded which). The receptor was isolated from a human donor who was either an allogeneic HSCT recipient or a stem cell or donor lymphocyte infusion donor (not recorded which). It is not recorded whose cells these are; they may come from a transplant donor. CDR3 loop: CASSQDWSGEKLFF. The CDR3 bases are TGCGCCAGCAGCCAGGATTGGAGTGGTGAAAAACTGTTTTTT.